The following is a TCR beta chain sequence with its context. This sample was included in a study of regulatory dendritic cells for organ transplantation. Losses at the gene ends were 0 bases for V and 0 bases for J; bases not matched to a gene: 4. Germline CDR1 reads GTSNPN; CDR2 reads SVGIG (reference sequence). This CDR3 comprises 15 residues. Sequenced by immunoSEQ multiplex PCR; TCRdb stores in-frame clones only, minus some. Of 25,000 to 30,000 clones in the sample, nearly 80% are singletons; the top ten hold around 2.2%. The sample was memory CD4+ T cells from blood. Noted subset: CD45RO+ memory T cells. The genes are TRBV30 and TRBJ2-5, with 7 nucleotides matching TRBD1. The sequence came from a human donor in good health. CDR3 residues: CAWSVGDRHQETQYF. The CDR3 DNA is TGTGCCTGGAGTGTAGGGGACAGACACCAAGAGACCCAGTACTTC.